The clone carrying this TCR beta chain has only one observation. Its antigen remains unknown. Produced via immunoSEQ multiplex PCR; TCRdb's table is partial and in-frame only. The repertoire holds around 300,000 clones, with 86% as singletons. The sample comes from a study of Ad26.COV2.S vaccination and SARS-CoV-2 variants. Whole-study context: Donor allocation was to the COV1001 Ad26.COV2.S trial arm. Ad26.COV2.S shots went into the muscle once or twice, 56 days apart. Study findings and constraints: Measurement of non-spike TCR breadth gave similar results in vaccine and placebo recipients.

The treatment here: 19 received Ad26.COV2.S at low or high dose, single or two shots; about 5 received placebo; per-sample allocation not given. Samples came from day 63 after the first vaccine or placebo injection. The vaccine antigen was prefusion-stabilized Wuhan SARS-CoV-2 spike. The germline V gene encodes CDR1 SGHTA and CDR2 FQGNSA. After removal of 5 bases from V and 6 bases from J, the junction contained 6 bases not matched to a gene. The CDR3 length is 14 residues. This clonotype was obtained from a person aged 18-60 years who received the Ad26.COV2.S COVID-19 vaccine or a placebo. Sequences were derived from peripheral blood, sampled in a trial of Ad26.COV2.S vaccine versus placebo. The rearrangement links TRBV7-2 to TRBJ2-7, with 11 nucleotides matching TRBD1. DNA of the CDR3: TGTGCCAGCAGCCCGGACAGGGGGCCCTTCGAGCAGTACTTC. It is translated as CASSPDRGPFEQYF. The complete variable domain, with remaining parts taken from reference TRBV7-2 and TRBJ2-7, reads GAGVSQSPSNKVTEKGKDVELRCDPISGHTALYWYRQSLGQGLEFLIYFQGNSAPDKSGLPSDRFSAERTGGSVSTLTIQRTQQEDSAVYLCASSPDRGPFEQYFGPGTRLTVT.